Below are 26 T cell receptor beta chains sequenced from a single sample in a study of T cells after yellow fever vaccination. TCRdb reprocessed the 5' RACE reads with MiXCR, giving one entry per CDR3 protein. The table records 300,000 or so distinct CDR3 sequences, approximately 13% of them present only once. The sequencing used CD4+ T cells sorted from PBMCs, collected 45 days after the yellow fever booster vaccination. The receptors were gathered from a man between 25 and 39 years old who received the YFV17D yellow fever vaccine.

V is TRBV20-1 and J is TRBJ2-3; tentative D call: TRBD2 (5 bases). This CDR3 has 14 amino acids. V was pared by 3 bases and J by 4 bases, with 14 bases between. Germline values: CDR1 DFQATT, CDR2 SNEGSKA (reference sequence). CDR3 loop: CSARGRPGADTQYF. CDR3 in DNA: TGCAGTGCTAGGGGCAGACCCGGGGCAGATACGCAGTATTTT.

J is TRBJ2-5 and V is TRBV3-1; 8 nucleotides line up with TRBD1. Trimming at V came to 4 bases and at J to 6 bases, leaving 10 bases not matched to a gene. This CDR3 is 15 amino acids long. CDR1 LGHDT and CDR2 YNNKEL come from the germline V gene (reference sequence). For the CDR3, the DNA is TGTGCCAGCAGCCGGGCAGGGGGCTACCCGAAGACCCAGTACTTC. It specifies CASSRAGGYPKTQYF.

This clonotype was picked up many times. The rearrangement joins TRBV12-3 or TRBV12-4 to TRBJ2-5, with D uncertain. V lost 1 base and J 5 bases, leaving 8 bases between the germline ends. This CDR3 region has 13 residues. DNA for the CDR3: TGTGCCAGCAGTTTAGTAGGCAGGGAGACCCAGTACTTC. It yields the protein CASSLVGRETQYF.

Only a few counts were recorded for this clonotype. One end of the junction does not line up with germline, which may come from a read error. The rearrangement links TRBV7-7 to TRBJ2-5, with D perhaps TRBD1 or TRBD2 (7 bases each). The CDR3 covers 13 residues. The germline V gene encodes CDR1 SSHAT and CDR2 FNYEAQ (reference sequence). The CDR3 protein is CASSSQGGETQYF. CDR3 nucleotides: TGTGCTAGCAGCTCTCAGGGGGGGGAGACCCAGTACTTC.

The rearrangement links TRBV9 to TRBJ2-3, with 9 bases fitting TRBD2. Germline CDR1 and CDR2: SGDLS and YYNGEE. J was trimmed by 8 bases and V by 4 bases; bases with no gene match: 14. The CDR3 extends over 16 amino acids. The CDR3 DNA reads TGTGCCAGCAGCCCGGGCGGGAGGGCCCGAAGTTCTACGCAGTATTTT. Protein: CASSPGGRARSSTQYF.

This clonotype was counted a few times. V gene TRBV20-1 combines with J gene TRBJ2-1; D uncertain. The CDR3 has 11 amino acids. Germline CDR1 and CDR2: DFQATT and SNEGSKA (reference sequence). V dropped 5 bases and J dropped 7 bases, with 9 bases sitting between them. DNA for the CDR3: TGCAGTGCTCCTGATTCGAATGAGCAGTTCTTC. Its translation: CSAPDSNEQFF.

This clonotype showed up just a few times. The chain carries TRBV10-1 and TRBJ2-7; D is ambiguous. There are 13 residues in the CDR3. The V gene lost 2 bases and the J gene lost 3 bases, with 8 bases spanning the gap. Germline V lookup: CDR1 WNHNN, CDR2 SYGVQD (reference sequence). In DNA, the CDR3 is TGCGCCAGCAGTGAGCAACCTAACTACGAGCAGTACTTC. Protein product: CASSEQPNYEQYF.

This clonotype has only a few counts. CDR3 DNA sequence: TGTGCCAGCAGCTTACCGTTAGCGGCGCAAGAGACCCAGTACTTC. It is translated as CASSLPLAAQETQYF. This sequence joins TRBV5-4 and TRBJ2-5; TRBD2 might be the D (6 bases). Germline values: CDR1 SGHNT, CDR2 YYREEE (reference sequence). V was clipped by 2 bases and J by 2 bases, with 13 bases between them. The CDR3 contains 15 residues.

This rearrangement joins TRBV28 to TRBJ2-3; no reliable D call. Germline lookup yields CDR1 MDHEN and CDR2 SYDVKM. With 6 bases removed from V and 4 bases from J, the gap between germline ends came to 11 bases. CDR3 length: 13 amino acids. The chain's CDR3 is CASRLPQADTQYF. The DNA for the CDR3 is TGTGCCAGCAGGCTTCCTCAGGCAGATACGCAGTATTTT.

The V call is TRBV6-2 or TRBV6-3, the J call TRBJ2-1, with a weak D call TRBD1 (6 bases). The CDR3 loop spans 16 amino acids. V was pared by 7 bases and J by 6 bases, with 22 bases between. Germline V CDR1 and CDR2: MNHEY, SVGEGT. CDR3 in amino acids: CASIGAGAVEFNEQFF. The CDR3 DNA reads TGTGCCAGCATCGGAGCAGGGGCGGTCGAATTCAATGAGCAGTTCTTC.

This clonotype was recorded many times. At one boundary the junction diverges from the germline segment, which might be a read error. This chain joins TRBV12-3 or TRBV12-4 and TRBJ2-1; possible D gene TRBD1, 6 bases. The CDR3 sequence is 15 residues long. In nucleotides, the CDR3 is TGTGCCAGCAGCTTAGGTGGGGGCCCCTACAATGAGCAGTTCTTC. It translates to CASSLGGGPYNEQFF.

This clonotype has just a few counts. V usage is TRBV7-2 and J usage is TRBJ2-7; 10 bases fit TRBD2. V lost 2 bases to trimming and J lost 2 bases; unmatched junction nucleotides: 3. The CDR3 length is 15 residues. Germline V gene data show CDR1 as SGHTA and CDR2 as FQGNSA. The CDR3 DNA reads TGTGCCAGCAGCTTAAAAGCGGGAGGGCCCTACGAGCAGTACTTC. Protein: CASSLKAGGPYEQYF.

This clonotype was found a few times. J is TRBJ2-1 and V is TRBV20-1; D may be TRBD2 (6 bases). The V end was cut by 5 bases, the J end by 12 bases, with 14 bases between. Germline lookup yields CDR1 DFQATT and CDR2 SNEGSKA (reference sequence). The CDR3 has 11 residues. The chain's CDR3 is CSAGRDSRQFF. DNA for the CDR3: TGCAGTGCTGGGCGGGACTCGCGGCAGTTCTTC.

This clonotype was seen more than once but under ten times. V and J are TRBV20-1 and TRBJ2-3; 8 positions match TRBD2. Germline V gene sequence: CDR1 DFQATT, CDR2 SNEGSKA (reference sequence). The length of the CDR3 is 15 residues. The trim removed 5 bases at V and 0 bases at J, leaving 7 bases unmatched. In nucleotides, the CDR3 is TGCAGTGCTCCCATAGCGGGGCCCAGCACAGATACGCAGTATTTT. Translated: CSAPIAGPSTDTQYF.

This chain links TRBV9 with TRBJ2-3, with 8 bases fitting TRBD2. The J segment lost 6 bases and the V segment lost 0 bases, leaving 6 bases of the junction unmatched. The germline V gene encodes CDR1 SGDLS and CDR2 YYNGEE. The CDR3 sequence is 15 residues long. CDR3 DNA sequence: TGTGCCAGCAGCGTAGAGGGGACTAGAAGGGATACGCAGTATTTT. It specifies CASSVEGTRRDTQYF.

The CDR3 coding sequence is TGTGCCAGTGAAAACCAAAAGCGGCGGAGGACGATTGGGAATGAGCAGTTCTTC. Protein: CASENQKRRRTIGNEQFF. The chain joins TRBV19 to TRBJ2-1; D is perhaps TRBD2 (5 bases). Trimming stripped 8 bases from V and 7 bases from J, with 30 bases between. Germline V gene lookup returns CDR1 LNHDA and CDR2 SQIVND (reference sequence). The CDR3 spans 18 residues.

The rearrangement uses TRBV19 and TRBJ2-1; TRBD2 agrees at 8 bases. Trimming removed 4 bases from V and 10 bases from J; junction bases left unmatched: 12. This CDR3 has 15 residues. The germline V gene has CDR1 LNHDA and CDR2 SQIVND (reference sequence). CDR3 coding DNA: TGTGCCAGTAGTAGTCTGGCGGGAGGTTTAGGAGAGCAGTTCTTC. This gives the protein CASSSLAGGLGEQFF. The complete variable domain, with remaining parts taken from reference TRBV19 and TRBJ2-1, reads DGGITQSPKYLFRKEGQNVTLSCEQNLNHDAMYWYRQDPGQGLRLIYYSQIVNDFQKGDIAEGYSVSREKKESFPLTVTSAQKNPTAFYLCASSSLAGGLGEQFFGPGTRLTVL.

The rearrangement links TRBV18 to TRBJ1-1, with D uncertain. CDR1 is KGHSH, CDR2 LQKENI, per germline. The CDR3 extends over 14 amino acids. V gave up 3 bases and J gave up 5 bases, with 13 bases separating them. CDR3 region: CASSPEHLGTEAFF. The CDR3 coding sequence is TGTGCCAGCTCACCGGAACACCTTGGAACTGAAGCTTTCTTT.

The chain combines TRBV4-1 with TRBJ2-5; a weak D match, TRBD2 (6 bases). With 0 bases removed from V and 6 bases from J, the gap between germline ends came to 17 bases. CDR1 and CDR2 from the germline V gene are MGHRA and YSYEKL. The CDR3 length is 16 residues. Here the CDR3 DNA reads TGCGCCAGCAGCCAAGACCCTTTCGGGAGATCAAAGACCCAGTACTTC. It codes for CASSQDPFGRSKTQYF.

This clonotype was counted a few times. This rearrangement joins TRBV10-3 to TRBJ2-7; D might be TRBD2 (6 bases). This CDR3 spans 13 amino acids. The V end was cut by 5 bases, the J end by 6 bases, with 14 bases between. Germline CDR1 reads ENHRY; CDR2 reads SYGVKD. The CDR3 DNA follows: TGTGCCATCAGTCACGAGACTAGTTCCGAGCAGTACTTC. It is translated as CAISHETSSEQYF.

This clonotype was counted between two and nine times. The J gene is TRBJ2-1, the V gene TRBV12-3 or TRBV12-4; D gene unclear. This CDR3 has 12 amino acids. The V gene lost 6 bases and the J gene lost 8 bases, with 11 bases spanning the gap. The CDR3 DNA follows: TGTGCCAGCAGCCCTTGGGGTGATGAGCAGTTCTTC. Protein product: CASSPWGDEQFF.

This clonotype was counted only a few times. This chain connects TRBV6-5 to TRBJ2-7; TRBD2 aligns across 9 bases. Germline CDR1 is MNHEY and CDR2 is SVGAGI. This CDR3 comprises 15 residues. V was clipped by 0 bases and J by 2 bases; unmatched bases: 2. CDR3 loop: CASSYSTSGTYEQYF. The CDR3 nucleotides read TGTGCCAGCAGTTACTCGACTAGCGGCACCTACGAGCAGTACTTC.

The V call is TRBV9, the J call TRBJ2-3; D is unclear. Between the trimmed V and J ends, which lost 0 bases and 4 bases, there was a span of 9 bases. CDR1 is SGDLS, CDR2 YYNGEE, per germline. The CDR3 extends over 14 amino acids. The CDR3 region has the DNA TGTGCCAGCAGCGTAGCCGGTACCGCAGATACGCAGTATTTT. This gives the protein CASSVAGTADTQYF. Combining the CDR3 with reference TRBV9 and TRBJ2-3 gives the whole variable domain DSGVTQTPKHLITATGQRVTLRCSPRSGDLSVYWYQQSLDQGLQFLIQYYNGEERAKGNILERFSAQQFPDLHSELNLSSLELGDSALYFCASSVAGTADTQYFGPGTRLTVL.

This clonotype was picked up a small number of times. The chain carries TRBV6-1 and TRBJ2-2, with 7 bases fitting TRBD1. This CDR3 has 16 amino acids. V gave up 6 bases and J gave up 4 bases; unmatched junction bases: 11. Germline V CDR1 and CDR2: MNHNS, SASEGT. This chain's CDR3 is CASRQKPRGSTGELFF. The CDR3 DNA reads as TGTGCCAGCAGACAAAAACCCAGGGGGTCCACCGGGGAGCTGTTTTTT.

V gene TRBV30 combines with J gene TRBJ2-3, with 11 positions matching TRBD2. Germline V gives CDR1 GTSNPN, CDR2 SVGIG (reference sequence). This CDR3 comprises 17 residues. J gave up 2 bases and V 5 bases, and 12 bases lay outside the gene matches. The CDR3: CAWGAGGLAEPTDTQYF. As DNA, the CDR3 is TGTGCCTGGGGGGCTGGGGGACTAGCGGAGCCCACAGATACGCAGTATTTT.

The chain recombines TRBV6-2 or TRBV6-3 with TRBJ1-1; D unresolved. This CDR3 is 12 amino acids long. Per germline, CDR1 MNHEY and CDR2 SVGEGT. The ends were cut back, 6 bases at V and 10 bases at J, with 15 bases in the middle. The CDR3 DNA reads TGTGCCAGCAGGACACTTTCTCACGGAGCTTTCTTT. It specifies CASRTLSHGAFF.